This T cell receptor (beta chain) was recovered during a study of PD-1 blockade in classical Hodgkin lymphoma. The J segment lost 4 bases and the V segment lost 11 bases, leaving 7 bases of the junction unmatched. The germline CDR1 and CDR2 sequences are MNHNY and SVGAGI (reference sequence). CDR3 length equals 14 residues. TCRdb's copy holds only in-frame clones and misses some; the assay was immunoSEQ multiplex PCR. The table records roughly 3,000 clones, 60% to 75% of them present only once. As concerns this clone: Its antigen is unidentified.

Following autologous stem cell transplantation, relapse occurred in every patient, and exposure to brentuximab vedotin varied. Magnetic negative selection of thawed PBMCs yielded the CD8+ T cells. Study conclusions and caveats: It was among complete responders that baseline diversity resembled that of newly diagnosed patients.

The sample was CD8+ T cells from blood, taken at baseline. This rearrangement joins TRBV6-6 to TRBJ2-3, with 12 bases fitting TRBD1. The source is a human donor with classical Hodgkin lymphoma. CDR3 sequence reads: CAARDRGLADTQYF. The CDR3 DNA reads TGTGCCGCAAGGGACAGGGGGCTTGCAGATACGCAGTATTTT.